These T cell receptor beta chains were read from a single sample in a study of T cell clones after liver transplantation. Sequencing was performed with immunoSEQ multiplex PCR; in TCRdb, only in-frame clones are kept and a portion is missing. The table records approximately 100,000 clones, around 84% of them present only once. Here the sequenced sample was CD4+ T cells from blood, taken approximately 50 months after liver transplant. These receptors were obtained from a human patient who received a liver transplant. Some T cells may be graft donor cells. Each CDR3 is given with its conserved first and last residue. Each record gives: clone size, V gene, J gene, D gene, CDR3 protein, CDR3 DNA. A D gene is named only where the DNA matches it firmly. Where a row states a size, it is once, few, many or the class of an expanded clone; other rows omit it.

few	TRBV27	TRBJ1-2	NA	CASSFIGDYGYTF	TGTGCCAGCAGTTTTATAGGGGACTATGGCTACACCTTC
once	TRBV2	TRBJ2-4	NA	CASSEASTKNIQYF	TGTGCCAGCAGTGAGGCGTCTACCAAAAACATTCAGTACTTC
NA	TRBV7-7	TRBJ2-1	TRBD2	CASSLRGTSGIDEQFF	TGTGCCAGCAGCTTAAGGGGGACTAGCGGGATTGATGAGCAGTTCTTC
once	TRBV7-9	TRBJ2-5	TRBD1	CASSRRTGEGETQYF	TGTGCCAGCAGCCGAAGGACAGGGGAAGGGGAGACCCAGTACTTC
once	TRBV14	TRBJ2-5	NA	CASSQGQTYQETQYF	TGTGCCAGCAGCCAAGGACAAACGTACCAAGAGACCCAGTACTTC
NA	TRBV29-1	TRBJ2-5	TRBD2	CSVALAGGGQTQYF	TGCAGCGTCGCCTTAGCGGGGGGCGGTCAGACCCAGTACTTC
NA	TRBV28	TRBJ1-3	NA	CAHNAGGAGNTIYF	TGTGCCCACAACGCCGGGGGAGCTGGAAACACCATATATTTT
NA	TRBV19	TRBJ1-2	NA	CASSAVDSRRNGYTF	TGTGCCAGTAGTGCAGTCGACAGCCGGCGTAATGGCTACACCTTC
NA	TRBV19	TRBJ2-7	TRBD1	CASGRTGDREQYF	TGTGCCAGTGGCCGGACAGGGGATAGGGAGCAGTACTTC
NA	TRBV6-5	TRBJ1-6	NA	CASSKLGAYNSPLHF	TGTGCCAGCAGCAAGCTGGGGGCCTATAATTCACCCCTCCACTTT
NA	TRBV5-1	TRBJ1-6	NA	CASARDIGSPLHF	TGCGCCAGCGCGCGCGACATAGGTTCACCCCTCCACTTT
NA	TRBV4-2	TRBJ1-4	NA	CASSQTGENSEKLFF	TGTGCCAGCAGCCAAACGGGGGAAAATAGTGAAAAACTGTTTTTT
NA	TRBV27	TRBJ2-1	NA	CASSSALGSSYNEQFF	TGTGCCAGCAGTTCAGCGCTCGGGAGTAGCTACAATGAGCAGTTCTTC
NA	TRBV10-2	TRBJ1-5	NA	CASRFWFLWYFNQPQHF	TGCGCCAGCCGCTTCTGGTTCTTGTGGTATTTCAATCAGCCCCAGCATTTT
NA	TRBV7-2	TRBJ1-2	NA	CASSPQRNYGYTF	TGTGCCAGCAGTCCTCAGCGCAACTATGGCTACACCTTC
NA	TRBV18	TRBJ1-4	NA	CASSLNSATNEKLFF	TGTGCCAGCTCACTAAACAGTGCAACTAATGAAAAACTGTTTTTT
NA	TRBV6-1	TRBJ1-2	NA	CASSEQGLVNYGYTF	TGTGCCAGCAGTGAGCAGGGCTTAGTTAACTATGGCTACACCTTC
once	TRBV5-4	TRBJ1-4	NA	CASSPAGRDEKLFF	TGTGCCAGCAGCCCTGCGGGCAGGGATGAAAAACTGTTTTTT
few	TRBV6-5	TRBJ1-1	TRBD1	CASSYETGMNTEAFF	TGTGCCAGCAGTTACGAGACAGGGATGAACACTGAAGCTTTCTTT
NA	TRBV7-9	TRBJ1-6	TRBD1	CASSPEGGSPLHF	TGTGCCAGCAGCCCAGAAGGGGGCTCACCCCTCCACTTT
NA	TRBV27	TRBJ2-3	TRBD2	CASIPSGRLNTQYF	TGTGCCAGCATCCCGAGCGGGAGGTTGAATACGCAGTATTTT
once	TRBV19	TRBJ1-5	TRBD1	CATSGQISQPQHF	TGTGCCACCTCGGGACAGATCAGTCAGCCCCAGCATTTT
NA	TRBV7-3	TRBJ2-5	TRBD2	CASSSPGLAGNETQYF	TGTGCCAGCAGCTCCCCGGGACTAGCGGGGAACGAGACCCAGTACTTC
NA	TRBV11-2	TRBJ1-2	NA	CASSLRGGYTF	TGTGCCAGCAGCTTACGGGGCGGCTACACCTTC
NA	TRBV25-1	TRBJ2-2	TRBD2	CASSASGGANTGELFF	TGTGCCAGCAGTGCTAGCGGGGGGGCGAACACCGGGGAGCTGTTTTTT
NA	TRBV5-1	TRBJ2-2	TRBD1	CASSLGTGGSTGELFF	TGCGCCAGCAGCTTGGGGACAGGGGGCAGCACCGGGGAGCTGTTTTTT
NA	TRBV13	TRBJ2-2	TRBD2	CASSLEPAGVSSTGELFF	TGTGCCAGCAGCTTAGAGCCCGCGGGGGTGTCGTCCACCGGGGAGCTGTTTTTT
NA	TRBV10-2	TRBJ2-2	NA	CASSEGQNTGELFF	TGCGCCAGCAGTGAAGGACAGAACACCGGGGAGCTGTTTTTT
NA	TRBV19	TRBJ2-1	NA	CASSAADTAAPYNEQFF	TGTGCCAGTAGTGCTGCGGACACGGCGGCCCCCTACAATGAGCAGTTCTTC
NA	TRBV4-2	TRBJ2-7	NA	CASSLERGFYEQYF	TGTGCCAGCAGCCTAGAAAGGGGATTCTACGAGCAGTACTTC
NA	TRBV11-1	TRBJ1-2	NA	CASSPQGIDGYTF	TGTGCCAGCAGCCCTCAGGGTATAGATGGCTACACCTTC
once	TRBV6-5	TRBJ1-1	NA	CASSPLGGTEAFF	TGTGCCAGCAGCCCCCTGGGGGGAACTGAAGCTTTCTTT
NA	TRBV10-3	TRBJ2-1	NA	CAIRGTLGGLNEQFF	TGTGCCATCAGGGGTACCCTAGGGGGACTCAATGAGCAGTTCTTC
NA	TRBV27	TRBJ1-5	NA	CASSWTSHQPQHF	TGTGCCAGCAGCTGGACATCACATCAGCCCCAGCATTTT
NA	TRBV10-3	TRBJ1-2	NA	CATQNEGSNYGYTF	TGTGCCACACAGAACGAGGGGAGCAACTATGGCTACACCTTC
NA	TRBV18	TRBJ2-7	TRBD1	CASSPGTGSYEQYF	TGTGCCAGCTCACCCGGGACAGGGTCCTACGAGCAGTACTTC
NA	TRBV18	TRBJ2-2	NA	CASSPLGFRAGGELFF	TGTGCCAGCTCACCACTCGGCTTCAGGGCTGGCGGGGAGCTGTTTTTT
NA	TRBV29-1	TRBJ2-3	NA	CSVGQGTDTQYF	TGCAGCGTTGGCCAGGGTACAGATACGCAGTATTTT
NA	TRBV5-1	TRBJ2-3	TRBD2	CASSLRTSGGSDTQYF	TGCGCCAGCAGCTTGCGCACTAGCGGGGGATCAGATACGCAGTATTTT
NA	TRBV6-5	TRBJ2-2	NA	CASSRKLAGELFF	TGTGCCAGCAGTCGGAAGCTGGCCGGGGAGCTGTTTTTT
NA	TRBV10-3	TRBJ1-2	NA	CAISGLSPAVMEGYTF	TGTGCCATCAGTGGTCTTTCCCCAGCCGTAATGGAAGGCTACACCTTC
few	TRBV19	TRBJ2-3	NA	CASSIRGSFGTDTQYF	TGTGCCAGTAGTATACGGGGGAGCTTCGGGACAGATACGCAGTATTTT
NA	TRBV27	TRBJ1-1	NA	CASSLGGFGTEAFF	TGTGCCAGCAGTTTAGGGGGGTTCGGCACTGAAGCTTTCTTT
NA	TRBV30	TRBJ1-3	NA	CAFRFGAGNTIYF	TGTGCCTTTAGGTTTGGGGCTGGAAACACCATATATTTT
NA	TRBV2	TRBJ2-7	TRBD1	CASKTGTALTEQYF	TGTGCCAGCAAAACCGGGACAGCTCTAACCGAGCAGTACTTC
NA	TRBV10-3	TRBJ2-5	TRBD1	CATSAGGGQGSETQYF	TGTGCCACTTCGGCAGGGGGCGGACAGGGATCAGAGACCCAGTACTTC
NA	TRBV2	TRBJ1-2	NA	CASSESYGDGYTF	TGTGCCAGCAGTGAAAGTTACGGGGACGGCTACACCTTC
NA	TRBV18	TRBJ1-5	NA	CASSPRDTYEPQHF	TGTGCCAGCTCACCGAGGGATACGTACGAGCCCCAGCATTTT
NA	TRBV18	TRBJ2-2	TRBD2	CASSPLIKRENTGELFF	TGTGCCAGCTCACCACTAATCAAGCGGGAGAACACCGGGGAGCTGTTTTTT
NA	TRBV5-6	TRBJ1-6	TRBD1	CASSPPGQPNSPLHF	TGTGCCAGCAGCCCGCCGGGACAGCCGAATTCACCCCTCCACTTT
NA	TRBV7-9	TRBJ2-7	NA	CASSLALDSYEQYF	TGTGCCAGCAGCTTAGCCTTGGACAGCTACGAGCAGTACTTC
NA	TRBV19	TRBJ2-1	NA	CASSTGQRDYNEQFF	TGTGCCAGTAGTACGGGACAACGCGACTACAATGAGCAGTTCTTC
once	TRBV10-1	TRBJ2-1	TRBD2	CASREGTTNEQFF	TGCGCCAGCAGGGAGGGGACTACCAATGAGCAGTTCTTC
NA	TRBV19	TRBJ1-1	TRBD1	CASSVQGVVTEAFF	TGTGCCAGTAGTGTTCAGGGGGTGGTCACTGAAGCTTTCTTT
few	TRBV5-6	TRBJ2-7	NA	CASSRTDRNEQYF	TGTGCCAGCAGCCGGACAGACCGGAACGAGCAGTACTTC
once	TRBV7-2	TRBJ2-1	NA	CASSLSGGSVYNEQFF	TGTGCCAGCAGCTTGAGTGGGGGTTCGGTCTACAATGAGCAGTTCTTC
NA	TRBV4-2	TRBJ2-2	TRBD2	CASSSGLAVQNTGELFF	TGTGCCAGCAGTTCGGGACTAGCGGTACAGAACACCGGGGAGCTGTTTTTT